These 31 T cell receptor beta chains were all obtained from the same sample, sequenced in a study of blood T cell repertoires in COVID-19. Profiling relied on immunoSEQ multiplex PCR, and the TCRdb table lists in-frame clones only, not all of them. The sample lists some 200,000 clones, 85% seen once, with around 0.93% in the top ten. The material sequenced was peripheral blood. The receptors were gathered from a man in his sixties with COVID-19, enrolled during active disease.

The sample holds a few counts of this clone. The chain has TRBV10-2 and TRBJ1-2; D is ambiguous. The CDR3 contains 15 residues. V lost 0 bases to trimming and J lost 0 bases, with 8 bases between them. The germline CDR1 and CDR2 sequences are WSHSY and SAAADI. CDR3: CASSESGRANYGYTF. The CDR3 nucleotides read TGCGCCAGCAGTGAGTCGGGCAGAGCTAACTATGGCTACACCTTC.

This chain's CDR3 is CASSPISGGNQPQHF. In DNA form, the CDR3 reads TGTGCCAGCAGCCCTATCTCAGGGGGCAATCAGCCCCAGCATTTT. The J gene is TRBJ1-5, the V gene TRBV7-9, with D perhaps TRBD1 (6 bases). V dropped 5 bases and J dropped 2 bases, with 13 bases sitting between them. CDR1 and CDR2 (germline): SEHNR, FQNEAQ (reference sequence). The length of the CDR3 is 15 residues.

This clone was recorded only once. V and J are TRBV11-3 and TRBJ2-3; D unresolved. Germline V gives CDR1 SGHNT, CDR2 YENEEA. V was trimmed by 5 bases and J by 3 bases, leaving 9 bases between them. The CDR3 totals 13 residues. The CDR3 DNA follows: TGTGCCAGCAGCCCTTCACAAACAGATACGCAGTATTTT. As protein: CASSPSQTDTQYF.

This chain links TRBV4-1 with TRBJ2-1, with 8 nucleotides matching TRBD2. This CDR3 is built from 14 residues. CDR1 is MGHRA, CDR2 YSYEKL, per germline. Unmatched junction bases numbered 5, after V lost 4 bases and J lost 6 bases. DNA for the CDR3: TGCGCCAGCAGCCGTCCGGGACTAGGCAATGAGCAGTTCTTC. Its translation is CASSRPGLGNEQFF.

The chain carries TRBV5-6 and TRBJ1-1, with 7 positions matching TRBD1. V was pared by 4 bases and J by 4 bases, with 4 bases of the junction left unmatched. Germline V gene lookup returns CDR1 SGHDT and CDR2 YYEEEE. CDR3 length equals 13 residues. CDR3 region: CASSVPGGTEAFF. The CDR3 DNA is TGTGCCAGCAGCGTCCCAGGGGGCACTGAAGCTTTCTTT.

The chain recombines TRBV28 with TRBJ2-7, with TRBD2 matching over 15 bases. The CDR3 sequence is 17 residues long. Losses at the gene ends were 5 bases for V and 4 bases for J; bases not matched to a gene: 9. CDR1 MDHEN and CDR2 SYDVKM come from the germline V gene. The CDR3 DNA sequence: TGTGCCAGCAGTCCTAAATGGACTAGCGGGAGGGCATACGAGCAGTACTTC. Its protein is CASSPKWTSGRAYEQYF.

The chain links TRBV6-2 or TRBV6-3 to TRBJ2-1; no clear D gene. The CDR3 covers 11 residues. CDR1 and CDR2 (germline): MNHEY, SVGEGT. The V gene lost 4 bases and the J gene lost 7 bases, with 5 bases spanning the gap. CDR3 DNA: TGTGCCAGCAGTTTCTATAATGAGCAGTTCTTC. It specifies CASSFYNEQFF.

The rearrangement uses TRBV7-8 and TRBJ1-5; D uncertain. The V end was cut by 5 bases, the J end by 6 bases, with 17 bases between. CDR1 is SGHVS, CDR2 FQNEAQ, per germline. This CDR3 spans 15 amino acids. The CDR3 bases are TGTGCCAGCAGCCAGACGCGGAGGGAGGGTCAGCCCCAGCATTTT. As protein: CASSQTRREGQPQHF. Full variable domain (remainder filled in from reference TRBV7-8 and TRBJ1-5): GAGVSQSPRYKVAKRGQDVALRCDPISGHVSLFWYQQALGQGPEFLTYFQNEAQLDKSGLPSDRFFAERPEGSVSTLKIQRTQQEDSAVYLCASSQTRREGQPQHFGDGTRLSIL.

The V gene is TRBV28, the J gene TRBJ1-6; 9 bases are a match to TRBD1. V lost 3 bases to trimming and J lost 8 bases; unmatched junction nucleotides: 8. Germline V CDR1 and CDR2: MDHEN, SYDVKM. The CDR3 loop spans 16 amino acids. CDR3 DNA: TGTGCCAGCAGTTTGACCCGACAGGGGGGGCATTCACCCCTCCACTTT. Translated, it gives CASSLTRQGGHSPLHF. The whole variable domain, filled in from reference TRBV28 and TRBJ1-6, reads DVKVTQSSRYLVKRTGEKVFLECVQDMDHENMFWYRQDPGLGLRLIYFSYDVKMKEKGDIPEGYSVSREKKERFSLILESASTNQTSMYLCASSLTRQGGHSPLHFGNGTRLTVT.

The CDR3 reads CATGSTDTQYF. CDR3 coding DNA: TGTGCCACCGGGTCGACAGATACGCAGTATTTT. The V gene is TRBV11-1, the J gene TRBJ2-3; no firm D call. V dropped 10 bases and J dropped 3 bases, with 8 bases sitting between them. This CDR3 comprises 11 residues. Per the germline V gene, CDR1 is SGHAT and CDR2 is FQDESV (reference sequence).

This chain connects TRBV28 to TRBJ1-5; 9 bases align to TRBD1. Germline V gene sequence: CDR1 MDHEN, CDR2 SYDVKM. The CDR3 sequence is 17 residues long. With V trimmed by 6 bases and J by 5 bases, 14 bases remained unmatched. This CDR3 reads CASRLTAGTGSHQPQHF. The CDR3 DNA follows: TGTGCCAGCAGACTAACTGCCGGGACAGGGTCCCATCAGCCCCAGCATTTT. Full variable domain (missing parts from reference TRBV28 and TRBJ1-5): DVKVTQSSRYLVKRTGEKVFLECVQDMDHENMFWYRQDPGLGLRLIYFSYDVKMKEKGDIPEGYSVSREKKERFSLILESASTNQTSMYLCASRLTAGTGSHQPQHFGDGTRLSIL.

CDR3 amino acids: CASSIWADRPGNTIYF. CDR3 DNA: TGTGCCAGTAGTATATGGGCGGACAGGCCTGGAAACACCATATATTTT. The gene calls are TRBV19 and TRBJ1-3; 7 nucleotides align to TRBD1. Germline loops: CDR1 LNHDA, CDR2 SQIVND (reference sequence). This CDR3 comprises 16 residues. V shed 2 bases and J 2 bases; nucleotides not matched to a gene: 6. Filled out from reference TRBV19 and TRBJ1-3, the complete variable domain reads DGGITQSPKYLFRKEGQNVTLSCEQNLNHDAMYWYRQDPGQGLRLIYYSQIVNDFQKGDIAEGYSVSREKKESFPLTVTSAQKNPTAFYLCASSIWADRPGNTIYFGEGSWLTVV.

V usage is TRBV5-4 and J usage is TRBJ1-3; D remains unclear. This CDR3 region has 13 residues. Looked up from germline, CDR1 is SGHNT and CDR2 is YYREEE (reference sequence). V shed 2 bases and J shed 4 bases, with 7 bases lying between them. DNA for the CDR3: TGTGCCAGCAGCTTAGAGGCCGGAAACACCATATATTTT. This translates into CASSLEAGNTIYF.

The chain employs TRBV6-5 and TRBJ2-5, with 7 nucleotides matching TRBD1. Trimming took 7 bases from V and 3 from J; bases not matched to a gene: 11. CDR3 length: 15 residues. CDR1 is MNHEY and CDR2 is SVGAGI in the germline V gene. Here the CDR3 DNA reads TGTGCCAGCACCTATCGAAAGACAGGGAAAGAGACCCAGTACTTC. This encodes CASTYRKTGKETQYF.

CDR3 coding DNA: TGTGCCTGGAGTGTACTCGGGGTCAACACTGAAGCTTTCTTT. It specifies CAWSVLGVNTEAFF. V gene TRBV30 combines with J gene TRBJ1-1, with D unresolved. V was cut by 0 bases and J by 2 bases, with 10 bases left in between. This CDR3 is built from 14 residues. The germline CDR1 and CDR2 sequences are GTSNPN and SVGIG (reference sequence).

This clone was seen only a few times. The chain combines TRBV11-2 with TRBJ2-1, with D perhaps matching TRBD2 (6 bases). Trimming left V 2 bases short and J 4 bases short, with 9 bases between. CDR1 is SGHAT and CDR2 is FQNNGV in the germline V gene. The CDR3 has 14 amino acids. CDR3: CASSLNSGYNEQFF. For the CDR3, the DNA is TGTGCCAGCAGCTTAAATAGCGGATACAATGAGCAGTTCTTC.

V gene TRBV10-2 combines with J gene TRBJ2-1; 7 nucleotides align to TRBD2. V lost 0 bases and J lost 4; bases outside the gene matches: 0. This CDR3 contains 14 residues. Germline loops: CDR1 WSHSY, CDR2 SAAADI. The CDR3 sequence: CASSESREYNEQFF. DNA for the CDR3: TGCGCCAGCAGTGAGTCGCGGGAGTACAATGAGCAGTTCTTC.

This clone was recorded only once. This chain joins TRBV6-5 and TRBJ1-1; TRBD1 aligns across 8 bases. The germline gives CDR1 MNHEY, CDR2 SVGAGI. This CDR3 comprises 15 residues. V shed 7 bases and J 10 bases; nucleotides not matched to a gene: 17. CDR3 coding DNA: TGTGCCAGCATACCCCGCCCAGCCGGGACAGGCGTAGCTTTCTTT. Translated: CASIPRPAGTGVAFF.

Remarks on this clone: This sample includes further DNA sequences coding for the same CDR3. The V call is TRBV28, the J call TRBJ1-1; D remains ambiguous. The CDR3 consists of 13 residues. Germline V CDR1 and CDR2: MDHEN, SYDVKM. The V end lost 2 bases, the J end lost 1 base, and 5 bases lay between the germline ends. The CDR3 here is CASSLPGNTEAFF. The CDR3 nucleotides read TGTGCCAGCAGTTTACCCGGGAACACTGAAGCTTTCTTT.

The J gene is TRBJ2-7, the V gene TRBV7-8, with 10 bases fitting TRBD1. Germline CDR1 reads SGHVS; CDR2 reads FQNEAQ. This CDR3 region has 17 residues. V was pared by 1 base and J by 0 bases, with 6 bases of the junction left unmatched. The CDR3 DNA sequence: TGTGCCAGCAGCTTAGTGACCCGGGACAGGGGCTCCTACGAGCAGTACTTC. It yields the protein CASSLVTRDRGSYEQYF.

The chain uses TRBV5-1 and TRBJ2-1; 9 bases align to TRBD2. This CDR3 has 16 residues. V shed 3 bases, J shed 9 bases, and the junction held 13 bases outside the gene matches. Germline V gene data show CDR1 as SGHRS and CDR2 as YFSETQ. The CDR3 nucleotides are TGCGCCAGCAGCTGGGAGACTAGCGGAAAGATGGGTGAGCAGTTCTTC. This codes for CASSWETSGKMGEQFF. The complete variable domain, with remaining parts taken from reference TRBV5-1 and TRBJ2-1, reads KAGVTQTPRYLIKTRGQQVTLSCSPISGHRSVSWYQQTPGQGLQFLFEYFSETQRNKGNFPGRFSGRQFSNSRSEMNVSTLELGDSALYLCASSWETSGKMGEQFFGPGTRLTVL.

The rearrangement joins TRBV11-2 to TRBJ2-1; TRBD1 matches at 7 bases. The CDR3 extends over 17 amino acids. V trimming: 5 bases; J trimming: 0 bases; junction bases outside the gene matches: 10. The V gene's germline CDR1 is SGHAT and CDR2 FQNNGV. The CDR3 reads CASSPWTGSSSYNEQFF. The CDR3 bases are TGTGCCAGCAGCCCATGGACAGGTTCTAGCTCCTACAATGAGCAGTTCTTC. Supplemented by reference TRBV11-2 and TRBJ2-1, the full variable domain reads EAGVAQSPRYKIIEKRQSVAFWCNPISGHATLYWYQQILGQGPKLLIQFQNNGVVDDSQLPKDRFSAERLKGVDSTLKIQPAKLEDSAVYLCASSPWTGSSSYNEQFFGPGTRLTVL.

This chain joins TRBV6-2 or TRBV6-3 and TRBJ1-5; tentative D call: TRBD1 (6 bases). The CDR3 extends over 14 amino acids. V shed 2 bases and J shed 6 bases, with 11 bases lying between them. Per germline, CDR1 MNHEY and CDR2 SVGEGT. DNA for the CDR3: TGTGCCAGCAGTTACGTAGGGGGAAGTCAGCCCCAGCATTTT. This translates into CASSYVGGSQPQHF.

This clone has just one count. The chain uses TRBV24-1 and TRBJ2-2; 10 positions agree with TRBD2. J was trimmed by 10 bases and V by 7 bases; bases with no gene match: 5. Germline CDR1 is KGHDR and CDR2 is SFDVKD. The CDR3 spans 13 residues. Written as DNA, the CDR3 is TGTGCCACCAGCCGGACTAGCGGTACGGAGCTGTTTTTT. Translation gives CATSRTSGTELFF.

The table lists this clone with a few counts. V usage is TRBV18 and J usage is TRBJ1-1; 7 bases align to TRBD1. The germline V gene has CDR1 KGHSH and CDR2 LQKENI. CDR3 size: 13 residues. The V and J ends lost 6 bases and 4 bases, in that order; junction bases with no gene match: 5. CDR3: CASSTGVGTEAFF. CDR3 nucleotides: TGTGCCAGCTCCACAGGGGTCGGCACTGAAGCTTTCTTT.

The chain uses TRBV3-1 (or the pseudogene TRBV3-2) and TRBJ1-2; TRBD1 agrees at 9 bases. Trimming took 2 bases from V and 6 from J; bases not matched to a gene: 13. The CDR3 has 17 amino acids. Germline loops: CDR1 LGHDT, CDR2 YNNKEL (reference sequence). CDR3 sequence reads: CASSQHETGGLLNGYTF. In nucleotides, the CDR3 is TGTGCCAGCAGCCAACATGAAACAGGGGGCCTGTTGAATGGCTACACCTTC.

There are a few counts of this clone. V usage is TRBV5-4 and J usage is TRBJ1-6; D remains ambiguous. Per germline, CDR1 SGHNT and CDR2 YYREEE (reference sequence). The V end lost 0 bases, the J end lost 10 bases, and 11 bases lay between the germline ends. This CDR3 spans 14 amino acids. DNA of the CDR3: TGTGCCAGCAGCTTGGCAGGCCTCGGCTCACCCCTCCACTTT. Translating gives CASSLAGLGSPLHF. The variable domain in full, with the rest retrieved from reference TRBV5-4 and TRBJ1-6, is ETGVTQSPTHLIKTRGQQVTLRCSSQSGHNTVSWYQQALGQGPQFIFQYYREEENGRGNFPPRFSGLQFPNYSSELNVNALELDDSALYLCASSLAGLGSPLHFGNGTRLTVT.

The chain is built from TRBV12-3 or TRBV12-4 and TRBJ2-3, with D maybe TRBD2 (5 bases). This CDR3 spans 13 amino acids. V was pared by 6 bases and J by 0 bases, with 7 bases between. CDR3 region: CASRLDSTDTQYF. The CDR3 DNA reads TGTGCCAGCAGACTAGACAGCACAGATACGCAGTATTTT.

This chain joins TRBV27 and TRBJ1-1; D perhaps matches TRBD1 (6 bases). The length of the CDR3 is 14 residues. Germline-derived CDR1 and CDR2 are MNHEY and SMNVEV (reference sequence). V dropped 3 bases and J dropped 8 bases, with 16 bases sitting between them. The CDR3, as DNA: TGTGCCAGCAGTTTTTTTGGGGGCCGGGTGGAAGCTTTCTTT. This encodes CASSFFGGRVEAFF.

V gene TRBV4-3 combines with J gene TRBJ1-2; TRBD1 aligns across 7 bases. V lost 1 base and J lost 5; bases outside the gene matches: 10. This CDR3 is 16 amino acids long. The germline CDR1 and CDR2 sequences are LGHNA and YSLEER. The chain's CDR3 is CASSQAEGTAMYGYTF. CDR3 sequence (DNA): TGCGCCAGCAGCCAAGCAGAGGGGACAGCTATGTATGGCTACACCTTC.

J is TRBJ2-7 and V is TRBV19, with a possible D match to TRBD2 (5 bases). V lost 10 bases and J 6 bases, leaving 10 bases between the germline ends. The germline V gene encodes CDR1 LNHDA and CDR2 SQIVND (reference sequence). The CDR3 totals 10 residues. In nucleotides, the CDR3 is TGTGCCACCAGTGCGGGCGAGCAGTACTTC. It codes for CATSAGEQYF. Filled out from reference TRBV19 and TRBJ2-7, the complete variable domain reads DGGITQSPKYLFRKEGQNVTLSCEQNLNHDAMYWYRQDPGQGLRLIYYSQIVNDFQKGDIAEGYSVSREKKESFPLTVTSAQKNPTAFYLCATSAGEQYFGPGTRLTVT.